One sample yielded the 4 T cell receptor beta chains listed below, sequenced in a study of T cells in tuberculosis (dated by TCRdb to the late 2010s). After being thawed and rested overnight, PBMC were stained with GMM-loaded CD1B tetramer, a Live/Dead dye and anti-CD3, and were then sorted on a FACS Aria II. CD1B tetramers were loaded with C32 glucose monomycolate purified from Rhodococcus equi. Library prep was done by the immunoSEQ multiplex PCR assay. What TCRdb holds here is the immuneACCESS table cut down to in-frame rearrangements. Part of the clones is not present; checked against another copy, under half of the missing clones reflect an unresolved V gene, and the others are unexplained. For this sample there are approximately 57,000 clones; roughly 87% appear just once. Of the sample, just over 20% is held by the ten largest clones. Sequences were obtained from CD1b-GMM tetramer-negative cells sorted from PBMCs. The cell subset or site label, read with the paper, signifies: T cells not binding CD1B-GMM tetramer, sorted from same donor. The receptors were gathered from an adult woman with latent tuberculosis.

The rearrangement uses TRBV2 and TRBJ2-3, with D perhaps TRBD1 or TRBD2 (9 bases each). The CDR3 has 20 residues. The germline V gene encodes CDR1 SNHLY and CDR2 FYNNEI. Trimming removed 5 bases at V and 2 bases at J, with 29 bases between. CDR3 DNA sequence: TGTGCCAGCAGTCGCGGGACAGGGATCGCGCGGGAGGGATCCACAGATACGCAGTATTTT. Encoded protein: CASSRGTGIAREGSTDTQYF. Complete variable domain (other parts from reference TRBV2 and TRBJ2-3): EPEVTQTPSHQVTQMGQEVILRCVPISNHLYFYWYRQILGQKVEFLVSFYNNEISEKSEIFDDQFSVERPDGSNFTLKIRSTKLEDSAMYFCASSRGTGIAREGSTDTQYFGPGTRLTVL.

The CDR3 spells CASSLAGNYGYTF. CDR3 nucleotide sequence: TGTGCCAGCAGCTTGGCAGGGAACTATGGCTACACCTTC. V and J are TRBV5-4 and TRBJ1-2; a weak D match, TRBD1 (5 bases). This CDR3 has 13 amino acids. CDR1 and CDR2 from the germline V gene are SGHNT and YYREEE (reference sequence). Trimming took off 0 bases at V and 2 bases at J, with 5 bases between the two ends.

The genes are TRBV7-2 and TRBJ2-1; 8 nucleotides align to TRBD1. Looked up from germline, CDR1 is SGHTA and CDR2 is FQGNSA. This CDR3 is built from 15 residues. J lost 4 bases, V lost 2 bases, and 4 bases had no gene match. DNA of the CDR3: TGTGCCAGCAGCTTACCATACAGGGGGTACAATGAGCAGTTCTTC. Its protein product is CASSLPYRGYNEQFF. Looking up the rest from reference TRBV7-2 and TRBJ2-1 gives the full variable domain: GAGVSQSPSNKVTEKGKDVELRCDPISGHTALYWYRQSLGQGLEFLIYFQGNSAPDKSGLPSDRFSAERTGGSVSTLTIQRTQQEDSAVYLCASSLPYRGYNEQFFGPGTRLTVL.

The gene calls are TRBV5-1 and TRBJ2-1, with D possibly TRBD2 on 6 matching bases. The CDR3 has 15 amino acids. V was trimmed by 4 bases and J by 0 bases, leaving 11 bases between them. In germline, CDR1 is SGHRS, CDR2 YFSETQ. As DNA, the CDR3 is TGCGCCAGCAGCCCGGGAGAGAGCTCCTACAATGAGCAGTTCTTC. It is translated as CASSPGESSYNEQFF.